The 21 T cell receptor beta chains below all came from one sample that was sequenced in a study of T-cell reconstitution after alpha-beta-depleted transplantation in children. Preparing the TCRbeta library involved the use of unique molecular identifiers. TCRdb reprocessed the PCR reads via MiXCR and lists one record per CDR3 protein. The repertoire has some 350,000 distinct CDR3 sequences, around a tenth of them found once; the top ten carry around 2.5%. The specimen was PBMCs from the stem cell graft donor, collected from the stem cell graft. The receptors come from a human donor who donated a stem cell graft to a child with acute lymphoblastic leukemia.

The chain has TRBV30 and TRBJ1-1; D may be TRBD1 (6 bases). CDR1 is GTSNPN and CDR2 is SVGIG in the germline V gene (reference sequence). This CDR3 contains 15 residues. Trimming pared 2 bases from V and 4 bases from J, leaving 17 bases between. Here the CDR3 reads CAWSLSGVASTEAFF. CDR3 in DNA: TGTGCCTGGAGTCTATCAGGGGTTGCGAGCACTGAAGCTTTCTTT.

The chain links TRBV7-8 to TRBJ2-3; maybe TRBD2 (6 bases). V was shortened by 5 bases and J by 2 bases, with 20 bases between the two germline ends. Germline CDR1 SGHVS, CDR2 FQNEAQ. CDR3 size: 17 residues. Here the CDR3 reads CASSLPRGRDPTDTQYF. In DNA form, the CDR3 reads TGTGCCAGCAGCCTCCCCAGAGGGCGGGACCCCACAGATACGCAGTATTTT.

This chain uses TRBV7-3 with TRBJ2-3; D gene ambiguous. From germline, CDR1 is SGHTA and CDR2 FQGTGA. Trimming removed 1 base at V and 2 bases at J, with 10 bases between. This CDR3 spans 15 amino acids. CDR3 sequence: CASSLMPGLTDTQYF. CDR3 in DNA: TGTGCCAGCAGCTTAATGCCAGGTCTCACAGATACGCAGTATTTT.

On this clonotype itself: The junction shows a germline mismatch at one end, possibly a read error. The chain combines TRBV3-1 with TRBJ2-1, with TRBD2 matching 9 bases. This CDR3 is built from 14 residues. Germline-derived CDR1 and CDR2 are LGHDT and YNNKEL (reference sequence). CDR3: CASSHTSGRNERFF. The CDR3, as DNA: TGTGCCAGCAGCCATACTAGCGGGCGCAATGAGCGGTTCTTC.

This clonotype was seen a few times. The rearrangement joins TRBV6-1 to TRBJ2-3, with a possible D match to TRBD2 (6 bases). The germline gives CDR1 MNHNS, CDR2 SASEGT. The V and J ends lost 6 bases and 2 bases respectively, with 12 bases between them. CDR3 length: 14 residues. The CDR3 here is CASSRTMSTDTQYF. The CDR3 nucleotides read TGTGCCAGCAGCCGGACTATGTCCACAGATACGCAGTATTTT.

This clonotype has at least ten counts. CDR3: CASSLGTGGEQFF. Written as DNA, the CDR3 is TGTGCCAGCAGCTTGGGGACGGGAGGTGAGCAGTTCTTC. The V gene is TRBV5-6, the J gene TRBJ2-1, with 7 bases lining up with TRBD2. The CDR3 consists of 13 residues. V dropped 0 bases and J dropped 9; count of bases not matched to a gene: 3. Germline loops: CDR1 SGHDT, CDR2 YYEEEE.

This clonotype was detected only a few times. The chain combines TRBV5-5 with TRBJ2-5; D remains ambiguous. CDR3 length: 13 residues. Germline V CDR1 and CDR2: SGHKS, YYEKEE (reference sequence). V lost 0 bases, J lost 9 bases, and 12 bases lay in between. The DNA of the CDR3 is TGTGCCAGCAGCTTGGGACACGCCCGGGCCCAGTACTTC. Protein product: CASSLGHARAQYF.

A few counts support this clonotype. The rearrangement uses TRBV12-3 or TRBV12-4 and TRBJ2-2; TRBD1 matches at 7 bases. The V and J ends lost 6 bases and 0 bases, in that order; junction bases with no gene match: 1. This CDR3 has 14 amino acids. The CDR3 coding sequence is TGTGCCAGCAGCAGGGGGTCGAACACCGGGGAGCTGTTTTTT. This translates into CASSRGSNTGELFF.

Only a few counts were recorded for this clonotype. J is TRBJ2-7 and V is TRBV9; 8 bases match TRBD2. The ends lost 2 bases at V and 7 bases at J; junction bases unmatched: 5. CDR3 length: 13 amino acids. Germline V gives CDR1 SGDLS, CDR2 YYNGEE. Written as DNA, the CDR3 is TGTGCCAGCAGCGTCACGCCGGGGGGGGAGCAGTACTTC. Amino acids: CASSVTPGGEQYF.

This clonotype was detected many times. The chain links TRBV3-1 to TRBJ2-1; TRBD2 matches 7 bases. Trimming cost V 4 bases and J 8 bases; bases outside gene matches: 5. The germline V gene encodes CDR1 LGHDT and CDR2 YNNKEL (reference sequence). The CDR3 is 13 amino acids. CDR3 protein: CASSLAGEYEQFF. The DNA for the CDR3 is TGTGCCAGCAGCCTCGCGGGAGAATATGAGCAGTTCTTC.

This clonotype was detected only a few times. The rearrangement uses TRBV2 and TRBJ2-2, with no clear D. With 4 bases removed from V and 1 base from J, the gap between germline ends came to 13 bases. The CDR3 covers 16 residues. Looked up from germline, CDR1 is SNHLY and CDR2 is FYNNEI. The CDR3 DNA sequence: TGTGCCAGCAGTGGTCTTTGGCGATTGAACACCGGGGAGCTGTTTTTT. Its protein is CASSGLWRLNTGELFF. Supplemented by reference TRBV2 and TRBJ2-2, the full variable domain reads EPEVTQTPSHQVTQMGQEVILRCVPISNHLYFYWYRQILGQKVEFLVSFYNNEISEKSEIFDDQFSVERPDGSNFTLKIRSTKLEDSAMYFCASSGLWRLNTGELFFGEGSRLTVL.

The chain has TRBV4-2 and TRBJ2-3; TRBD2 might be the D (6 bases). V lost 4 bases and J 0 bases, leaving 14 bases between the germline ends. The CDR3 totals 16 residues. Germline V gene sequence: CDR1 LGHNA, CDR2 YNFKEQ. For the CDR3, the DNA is TGTGCCAGCAGCCTGGGGGACTTCTCTAGCACAGATACGCAGTATTTT. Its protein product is CASSLGDFSSTDTQYF.

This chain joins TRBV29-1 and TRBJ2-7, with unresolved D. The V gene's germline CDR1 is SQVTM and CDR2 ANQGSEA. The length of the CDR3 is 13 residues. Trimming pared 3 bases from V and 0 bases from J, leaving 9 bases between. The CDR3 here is CSVEGTTSYEQYF. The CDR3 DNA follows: TGCAGCGTTGAGGGCACCACCTCCTACGAGCAGTACTTC.

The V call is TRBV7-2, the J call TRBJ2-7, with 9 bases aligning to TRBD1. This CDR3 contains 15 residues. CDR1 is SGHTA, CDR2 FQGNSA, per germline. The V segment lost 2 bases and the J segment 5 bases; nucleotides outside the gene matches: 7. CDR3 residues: CASSLSTGGYHEQYF. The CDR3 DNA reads TGTGCCAGCAGCTTATCAACAGGGGGCTACCACGAGCAGTACTTC.

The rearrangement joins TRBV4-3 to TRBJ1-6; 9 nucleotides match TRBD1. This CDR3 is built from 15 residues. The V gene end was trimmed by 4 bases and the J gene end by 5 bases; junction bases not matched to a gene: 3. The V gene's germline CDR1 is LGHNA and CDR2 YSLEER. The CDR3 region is CASSRTGDDNSPLHF. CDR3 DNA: TGCGCCAGCAGCCGGACAGGGGATGATAATTCACCCCTCCACTTT.

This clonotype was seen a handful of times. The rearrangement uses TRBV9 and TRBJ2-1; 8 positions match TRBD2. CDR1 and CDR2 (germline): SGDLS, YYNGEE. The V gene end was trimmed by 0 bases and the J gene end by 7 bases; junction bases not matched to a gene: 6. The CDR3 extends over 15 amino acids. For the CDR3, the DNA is TGTGCCAGCAGCGTAGCGGGAGGGGCGGGGAATGAGCAGTTCTTC. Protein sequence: CASSVAGGAGNEQFF.

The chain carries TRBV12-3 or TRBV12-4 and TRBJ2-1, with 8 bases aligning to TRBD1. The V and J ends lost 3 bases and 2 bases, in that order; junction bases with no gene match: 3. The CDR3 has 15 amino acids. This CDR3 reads CASSLGDRTYNEQFF. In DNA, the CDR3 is TGTGCCAGCAGTTTGGGGGACAGGACCTACAATGAGCAGTTCTTC.

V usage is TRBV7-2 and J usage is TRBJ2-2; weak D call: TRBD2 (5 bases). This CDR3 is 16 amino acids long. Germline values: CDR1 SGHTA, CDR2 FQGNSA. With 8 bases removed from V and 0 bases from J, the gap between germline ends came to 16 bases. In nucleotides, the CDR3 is TGTGCCAGCTTCCACGGAGGACTTCCGAACACCGGGGAGCTGTTTTTT. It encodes CASFHGGLPNTGELFF.

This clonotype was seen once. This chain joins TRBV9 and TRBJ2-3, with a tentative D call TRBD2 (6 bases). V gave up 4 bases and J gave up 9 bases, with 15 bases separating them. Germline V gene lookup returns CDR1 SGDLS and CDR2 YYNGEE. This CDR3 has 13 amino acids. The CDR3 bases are TGTGCCAGCAGCTCACGGGGGTCGGAAACGCAGTATTTT. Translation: CASSSRGSETQYF.

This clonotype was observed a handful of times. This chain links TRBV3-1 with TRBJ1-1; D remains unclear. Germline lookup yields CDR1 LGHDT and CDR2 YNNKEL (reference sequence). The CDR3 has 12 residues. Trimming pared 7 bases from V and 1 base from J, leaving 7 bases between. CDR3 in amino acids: CASIGGNTEAFF. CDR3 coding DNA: TGTGCCAGCATTGGAGGGAACACTGAAGCTTTCTTT.

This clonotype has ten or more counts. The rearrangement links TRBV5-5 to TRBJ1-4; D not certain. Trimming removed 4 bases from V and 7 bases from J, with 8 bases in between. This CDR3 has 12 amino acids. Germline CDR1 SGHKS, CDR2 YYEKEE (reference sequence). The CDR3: CASSPSGEKLFF. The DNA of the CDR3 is TGTGCCAGCAGCCCTAGCGGTGAAAAACTGTTTTTT.